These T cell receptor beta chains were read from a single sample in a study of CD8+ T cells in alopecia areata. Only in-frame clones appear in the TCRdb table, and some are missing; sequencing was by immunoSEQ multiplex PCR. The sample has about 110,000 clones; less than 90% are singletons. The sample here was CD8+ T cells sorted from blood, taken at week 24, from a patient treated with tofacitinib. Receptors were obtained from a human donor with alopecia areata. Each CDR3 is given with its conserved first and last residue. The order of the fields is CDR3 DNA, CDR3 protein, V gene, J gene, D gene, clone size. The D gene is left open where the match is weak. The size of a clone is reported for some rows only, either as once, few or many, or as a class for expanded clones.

TGCAGCGTTGAGACTAGCGGGGGGGCCAGAGAGACCCAGTACTTC	CSVETSGGARETQYF	TRBV29-1	TRBJ2-5	TRBD2	.
TGTGCCAGCAGCTCCCTCTGGGGCGGGGGGCCTATGAATACGCAGTATTTT	CASSSLWGGGPMNTQYF	TRBV5-6	TRBJ2-3	TRBD2	.
TGCGCCAGCAGCTGGGGACAGGGGGACTACGAGCAGTACTTC	CASSWGQGDYEQYF	TRBV5-1	TRBJ2-7	TRBD1	.
TGTGCCAGCAGCTTCGGGCGGGGGGGCCCAAATGAGCAGTTCTTC	CASSFGRGGPNEQFF	TRBV5-4	TRBJ2-1	TRBD2	.
TGTGCCACCAGCAGCTCAAACCTAGAGGGGGGGCAAGTAAGCACAGATACGCAGTATTTT	CATSSSNLEGGQVSTDTQYF	TRBV15	TRBJ2-3	.	.
TGTGCCAGCAGCGTAGCTACCGAGAACACTGAAGCTTTCTTT	CASSVATENTEAFF	TRBV9	TRBJ1-1	.	.
TGTGCCAGCAGTTTAGGCGGGGCCCGACCCTACGAGCAGTACTTC	CASSLGGARPYEQYF	TRBV7-2	TRBJ2-7	.	.
TGTGCCAGCAGTCAGGACAGGGGGCTTGGCACTGAAGCTTTCTTT	CASSQDRGLGTEAFF	TRBV27	TRBJ1-1	TRBD1	few
TGTGCCAGCAGCTCCAGAGGAAATGAGCAGTTCTTC	CASSSRGNEQFF	TRBV7-9	TRBJ2-1	.	.
TGCGCCAGCAGCCTAGACAGGGTCGGATCACCCCTCCACTTT	CASSLDRVGSPLHF	TRBV4-3	TRBJ1-6	TRBD1	.
TGTGCCAGCAGCACCCTTGGACAGGGGGCGGACGAGCAGTACTTC	CASSTLGQGADEQYF	TRBV6-5	TRBJ2-7	TRBD1	.
TGTGCCAGCAGTTCCAAACGGGGGCTCAATGGGAACATTCAGTACTTC	CASSSKRGLNGNIQYF	TRBV7-2	TRBJ2-4	.	.
TGTGCCTGGAACAAGGGGCAGAGCACAGATACGCAGTATTTT	CAWNKGQSTDTQYF	TRBV30	TRBJ2-3	.	.
TGTGCCTCCCGGGGCGGGCCCGGGGGCTACACCTTC	CASRGGPGGYTF	TRBV30	TRBJ1-2	.	.
TGTGCCAGCAGTGAAGCGAACAGCTATCAGCCCCAGCATTTT	CASSEANSYQPQHF	TRBV2	TRBJ1-5	.	.
TGCGCCAGCAGCTTCAACAGGAGAGAAGCTTTCTTT	CASSFNRREAFF	TRBV5-1	TRBJ1-1	.	few
TGTGCCAGCAGTTACTACAGGGGGAACACTGAAGCTTTCTTT	CASSYYRGNTEAFF	TRBV6-5	TRBJ1-1	TRBD1	.
TGTGCCAGCAGCTCCTTCTCGGACTCTAACACCGGGGAGCTGTTTTTT	CASSSFSDSNTGELFF	TRBV27	TRBJ2-2	.	.
TGTGCCAGCAGCTCTCTGGGCCCTTTCTATGGCTACACCTTC	CASSSLGPFYGYTF	TRBV27	TRBJ1-2	.	.
TGCGCCAGCAGCCAAGAGACAGGGACCAATCAGCCCCAGCATTTT	CASSQETGTNQPQHF	TRBV4-1	TRBJ1-5	TRBD1	.
TGTGCCAGCAGCGCCTTACTATCGGGCGCTGACGAGCAGTACTTC	CASSALLSGADEQYF	TRBV5-6	TRBJ2-7	.	.
TGCAGCGTGGTATCCCGGGACAGGGGGATCGAGCAGTACTTC	CSVVSRDRGIEQYF	TRBV29-1	TRBJ2-7	TRBD1	few
TGTGCCAGCAGCTTGTTTGGGCAGGGCCTGCACGAGCAGTACTTC	CASSLFGQGLHEQYF	TRBV7-2	TRBJ2-7	.	.
TGCGCCAGCAGCCAATCCCGACAGGTAGAGGCCAAAAACATTCAGTACTTC	CASSQSRQVEAKNIQYF	TRBV4-1	TRBJ2-4	.	.
TGTGCCAGCAGTGAACCGCATGAGACGTCAGAAGGGACAGTAGAGCAGTACTTC	CASSEPHETSEGTVEQYF	TRBV2	TRBJ2-7	TRBD1	once
TGCGCCAGCAGCTTGTTACAGGGGGTTAGGAACGAGCAGTTCTTC	CASSLLQGVRNEQFF	TRBV5-1	TRBJ2-1	TRBD1	.
TGTGCCAGCAGCTCCCCTCCCGGGGGCGATGAGCAGTTCTTC	CASSSPPGGDEQFF	TRBV5-6	TRBJ2-1	.	.
TGTGCCAGCAGCCACCCCCCCGACAGGGCAAACGGGGAGCTGTTTTTT	CASSHPPDRANGELFF	TRBV7-9	TRBJ2-2	TRBD1	.
TGTGCCACCAGCAGAGGGATACAGGGGGCTGAGCAGTTCTTC	CATSRGIQGAEQFF	TRBV15	TRBJ2-1	TRBD1	.
TGCGCCAGCAGCCAACTGGCGGGGGGTAATTCACCCCTCCACTTT	CASSQLAGGNSPLHF	TRBV4-3	TRBJ1-6	.	.
TGTGCCTGGAGCTTAGCGGGGGGGATATACAATGAGCAGTTCTTC	CAWSLAGGIYNEQFF	TRBV30	TRBJ2-1	TRBD2	.
TGCAGCGTTGGTCAGGACTACGAGCAGTACTTC	CSVGQDYEQYF	TRBV29-1	TRBJ2-7	.	.
TGTGCCAGCAGCCAAGTCCAGGGGGCACCGGACGAGCAGTACTTC	CASSQVQGAPDEQYF	TRBV4-2	TRBJ2-7	TRBD1	.
TGTGCCAGCAGCTCCACTCTATCCTACGAGCAGTACTTC	CASSSTLSYEQYF	TRBV7-2	TRBJ2-7	.	.
TGTGCCAGCAGCGCCACCGGGACCGACATTACCGGGGAGCTGTTTTTT	CASSATGTDITGELFF	TRBV9	TRBJ2-2	.	.
TGTGCCAGCACCAAGGGGGGGCCTAATGGTATGAACACTGAAGCTTTCTTT	CASTKGGPNGMNTEAFF	TRBV5-4	TRBJ1-1	.	.
TGCGCCAGCAGCTTGGACAGGGGAGGGACTGAAGCTTTCTTT	CASSLDRGGTEAFF	TRBV5-1	TRBJ1-1	TRBD1	.
TGCAGCGTTGTCAGGGGGGTGGGCTACACCTTC	CSVVRGVGYTF	TRBV29-1	TRBJ1-2	TRBD1	.
TGCGCCAGCAGCCCGATGGACACAAGCTCCTACGAGCAGTACTTC	CASSPMDTSSYEQYF	TRBV4-1	TRBJ2-7	.	few
TGTGCCAGCAGCCAAGAGGGGGGACAGCTGAACACCGGGGAGCTGTTTTTT	CASSQEGGQLNTGELFF	TRBV4-2	TRBJ2-2	.	.
TGTGCCAGCAGCCCCCAACCAGGTAGCAATCAGCCCCAGCATTTT	CASSPQPGSNQPQHF	TRBV5-4	TRBJ1-5	.	.
TGTGCCAGCAGCTTAAGTCTGGGGGTTTTGAACACTGAAGCTTTCTTT	CASSLSLGVLNTEAFF	TRBV7-2	TRBJ1-1	.	.
TGTGCCAGCAGCCAAGAGCAAGCGGGGGGGCTTACAGATACGCAGTATTTT	CASSQEQAGGLTDTQYF	TRBV4-2	TRBJ2-3	TRBD2	.
TGTGCCAGTAGGGAGGAGGGTTACAATGAGCAGTTCTTC	CASREEGYNEQFF	TRBV19	TRBJ2-1	.	.
TGTGCCAGCAGCCCCCGACTGGCCTCCTACGAGCAGTACTTC	CASSPRLASYEQYF	TRBV7-2	TRBJ2-7	.	.
TGTGCCAGCAGCGACACCACCCTCTATGGCTACACCTTC	CASSDTTLYGYTF	TRBV7-9	TRBJ1-2	.	.
TGTGCCAGCAGTAACCGGGCTAGCGGTAACAATGAGCAGTTCTTC	CASSNRASGNNEQFF	TRBV6-5	TRBJ2-1	TRBD2	.
TGTGCCAGCAGCCAAGAGGCGCGCCTCTACAATGAGCAGTTCTTC	CASSQEARLYNEQFF	TRBV4-2	TRBJ2-1	.	few
TGTGCCAGTAGTGCGACAGGGGGTGGGTCACCCCTCCACTTT	CASSATGGGSPLHF	TRBV19	TRBJ1-6	TRBD1	.
TGCGCCAGCAGCTTGGCCGCGGACGGCCGCTCTGGGGCCAACGTCCTGACTTTC	CASSLAADGRSGANVLTF	TRBV5-1	TRBJ2-6	.	.
TGTGCCAGCAGCTTGGGGGCCCTGGGCACAGATACGCAGTATTTT	CASSLGALGTDTQYF	TRBV5-4	TRBJ2-3	.	.
TGTGCCAGCAGTTACGCGGCTAGCGGCAATGAGCAGTTCTTC	CASSYAASGNEQFF	TRBV6-6	TRBJ2-1	TRBD2	.
TGCAGCGTTCCTAGACAGGGGGGCGACTATGGCTACACCTTC	CSVPRQGGDYGYTF	TRBV29-1	TRBJ1-2	TRBD1	few
TGTGCCAGCAGCCAAGATTGGACAGGCTACAATGAGCAGTTCTTC	CASSQDWTGYNEQFF	TRBV14	TRBJ2-1	TRBD1	.